A selection of T cell receptor beta chains follows, all from one sample in a study of blood T cell repertoires in COVID-19. Assay used: immunoSEQ multiplex PCR; TCRdb lists only in-frame clones, some missing. Counted here are around 250,000 clones, 90% to 95% occurring once; the ten biggest clones make up 0.95% to 1.5%. The sequenced sample was PBMCs or T cells enriched from blood (not recorded which). These receptors were collected from a human donor in a cohort exposed to, infected with or recovered from COVID-19 (not recorded which). The donor label of this sample is uncertain. Both conserved end residues are part of each CDR3. The order of the fields is V gene, clone size, D gene, J gene, CDR3 protein, CDR3 DNA. The D gene is left open where the match is weak. Clone size is stated in some rows and not others, as once, few, many or a class when expanded.

TRBV10-3	.	TRBD1	TRBJ1-5	CAISELDRRNQPQHF	TGTGCCATCAGTGAGTTGGACAGGCGAAATCAGCCCCAGCATTTT
TRBV6-5	.	.	TRBJ1-1	CASSRTEVNTEAFF	TGTGCCAGCAGCAGGACGGAGGTCAACACTGAAGCTTTCTTT
TRBV6-2/TRBV6-3	.	TRBD1	TRBJ2-7	CASSYLGQGYEQYF	TGTGCCAGCAGTTACTTGGGACAGGGGTACGAGCAGTACTTC
TRBV9	.	TRBD2	TRBJ2-1	CASSVAAGLAGGQEYNEQFF	TGTGCCAGCAGCGTAGCAGCCGGACTAGCGGGGGGGCAGGAGTACAATGAGCAGTTCTTC
TRBV30	.	TRBD1	TRBJ1-3	CAWGQGRADTIYF	TGTGCCTGGGGACAGGGGCGGGCTGACACCATATATTTT
TRBV30	once	TRBD1	TRBJ1-2	CAGSGGAERDYGYTF	TGTGCCGGCTCAGGGGGCGCGGAGAGGGACTATGGCTACACCTTC
TRBV27	.	.	TRBJ2-7	CASSLRGGAYEQYF	TGTGCCAGCAGTTTAAGGGGTGGGGCTTACGAGCAGTACTTC
TRBV27	.	TRBD1	TRBJ1-3	CASSPHPTGTSGNTIYF	TGTGCCAGCAGTCCCCACCCGACAGGGACCTCTGGAAACACCATATATTTT
TRBV18	.	TRBD1	TRBJ1-1	CASSLTGNMNTEAFF	TGTGCCAGCTCACTGACAGGGAATATGAACACTGAAGCTTTCTTT
TRBV27	.	.	TRBJ1-6	CASSLSNPPGSSYNSPLHF	TGTGCCAGCAGTTTATCGAACCCCCCGGGGAGCTCCTATAATTCACCCCTCCACTTT
TRBV3-1/TRBV3-2	.	.	TRBJ2-1	CASSRLALNEQFF	TGTGCCAGCAGCCGGCTAGCCCTCAATGAGCAGTTCTTC
TRBV5-1	.	TRBD2	TRBJ2-2	CASSLVTSGGPNTGELFF	TGCGCCAGCAGCTTGGTAACTAGCGGGGGCCCGAACACCGGGGAGCTGTTTTTT
TRBV2	.	.	TRBJ1-2	CAIGGGANYGYTF	TGTGCCATCGGTGGGGGGGCTAACTATGGCTACACCTTC
TRBV23-1	.	.	TRBJ2-2	CATKSSWQGTGELFF	TGCGCCACAAAATCGTCGTGGCAGGGCACCGGGGAGCTGTTTTTT
TRBV7-2	.	TRBD1	TRBJ2-5	CASSQQGETQYF	TGTGCCAGCAGCCAACAGGGGGAGACCCAGTACTTC
TRBV19	once	TRBD1	TRBJ2-7	CASSITGRTGEQYF	TGTGCCAGTAGTATTACGGGACGGACAGGGGAGCAGTACTTC
TRBV5-1	.	TRBD2	TRBJ2-7	CASTSGEGAEQYF	TGCGCCAGCACCTCGGGGGAGGGAGCCGAGCAGTACTTC
TRBV7-2	.	.	TRBJ2-5	CASSLEGVGAETQYF	TGTGCCAGCAGCTTAGAGGGGGTAGGGGCCGAGACCCAGTACTTC
TRBV19	.	.	TRBJ2-3	CASSMFGGDTDTQYF	TGTGCCAGTAGTATGTTCGGGGGTGACACAGATACGCAGTATTTT
TRBV11-3	.	.	TRBJ2-3	CASSPPLSDTQYF	TGTGCCAGCAGCCCCCCCCTTTCCGATACGCAGTATTTT
TRBV6-5	.	TRBD1	TRBJ1-5	CASSPQGSGQPQHF	TGTGCCAGCAGCCCACAGGGGTCGGGACAGCCCCAGCATTTT
TRBV29-1	.	.	TRBJ2-5	CSVSSGEETQYF	TGCAGCGTCTCTTCAGGGGAAGAGACCCAGTACTTC
TRBV4-3	.	TRBD2	TRBJ2-3	CASSQGLATDTQYF	TGCGCCAGCAGCCAGGGACTAGCAACAGATACGCAGTATTTT
TRBV11-2	.	TRBD2	TRBJ2-3	CASSSALAGGADTQYF	TGTGCCAGCAGCTCGGCCCTAGCGGGGGGGGCAGATACGCAGTATTTT
TRBV2	.	.	TRBJ2-2	CASSVLGANTGELFF	TGTGCCAGCAGTGTCCTAGGCGCGAACACCGGGGAGCTGTTTTTT
TRBV5-1	.	.	TRBJ1-1	CASSLEGHPNTEAFF	TGCGCCAGCAGCTTGGAGGGACACCCGAACACTGAAGCTTTCTTT
TRBV27	.	.	TRBJ1-2	CASSFSGGLDGYTF	TGTGCCAGCAGTTTTTCGGGGGGGTTGGATGGCTACACCTTC
TRBV6-4	.	.	TRBJ1-5	CASSDSGQVNHQPQHF	TGTGCCAGCAGTGACTCGGGGCAGGTGAACCATCAGCCCCAGCATTTT
TRBV18	.	.	TRBJ2-5	CASSPREETQYF	TGTGCCAGCTCACCCAGGGAAGAGACCCAGTACTTC
TRBV30	.	TRBD2	TRBJ2-7	CAWSKRDSYEQYF	TGTGCCTGGAGCAAGCGGGACTCCTACGAGCAGTACTTC
TRBV10-1	.	.	TRBJ2-3	CASSEWGGALNTQYF	TGCGCCAGCAGTGAGTGGGGGGGGGCCCTGAATACGCAGTATTTT
TRBV11-3	.	.	TRBJ1-5	CASSLFLDYQPQHF	TGTGCCAGCAGCTTATTCCTGGACTATCAGCCCCAGCATTTT
TRBV5-1	.	.	TRBJ2-1	CASSWRIRDEQFF	TGCGCCAGCAGCTGGAGGATTAGAGATGAGCAGTTCTTC
TRBV11-2	.	.	TRBJ2-3	CASSSPKTSRIRTDTQYF	TGTGCCAGCAGCTCGCCCAAGACTAGTCGAATTCGGACAGATACGCAGTATTTT
TRBV21-1	.	.	TRBJ1-2	CASSKGTGTIYGYTF	TGTGCCAGCAGCAAGGGGACAGGTACCATCTATGGCTACACCTTC
TRBV2	.	.	TRBJ1-5	CASSGQSNQPQHF	TGTGCCAGCAGTGGACAGTCCAATCAGCCCCAGCATTTT
TRBV5-1	.	TRBD1	TRBJ1-4	CASSKPGGGPEKLFF	TGCGCCAGCAGCAAGCCAGGGGGCGGCCCTGAAAAACTGTTTTTT
TRBV5-1	.	TRBD2	TRBJ2-3	CASSLALAGGDLSTDTQYF	TGCGCCAGCAGCTTGGCCCTAGCGGGGGGTGATCTGAGCACAGATACGCAGTATTTT
TRBV5-6	.	.	TRBJ2-7	CASSLEVPPYEQYF	TGTGCCAGCAGCCTCGAGGTTCCTCCCTACGAGCAGTACTTC
TRBV27	.	TRBD2	TRBJ2-3	CASSDVAGSTDTQYF	TGTGCCAGCAGCGACGTAGCGGGTAGCACAGATACGCAGTATTTT
TRBV19	.	.	TRBJ1-3	CASSHPYGNTIYF	TGTGCCAGTAGTCATCCCTACGGAAACACCATATATTTT
TRBV6-1	.	.	TRBJ1-3	CASSEAGGLSGNTIYF	TGTGCCAGCAGTGAAGCCGGGGGTCTCTCTGGAAACACCATATATTTT
TRBV20-1	.	.	TRBJ2-3	CSASRESTDTQYF	TGCAGTGCTAGTCGGGAAAGCACAGATACGCAGTATTTT
TRBV7-2	.	TRBD1	TRBJ1-1	CASSLTGAGDNTEAFF	TGTGCCAGCAGTTTGACAGGGGCCGGGGACAACACTGAAGCTTTCTTT
TRBV4-1	few	.	TRBJ1-2	CASSQDSGTTTYGYTF	TGCGCCAGCAGCCAAGATTCGGGGACAACAACCTATGGCTACACCTTC